The present entry profiles one TCR beta chain with its context. Its antigen is undetermined. These data originate in a study of PD-1 blockade in mismatch repair-deficient tumors. Study-wide context: Patients had approximately 12 mismatch repair-deficient cancer types and were previously treated and progressing.

Study-wide findings and caveats: Tumor-resident clones, often absent from pretreatment blood, expanded after pembrolizumab and then contracted.

The TCR-sequenced patients were three responders to pembrolizumab. Here immunoSEQ multiplex PCR was the method, and the copy in TCRdb shows in-frame clones only, minus some. Among 40,000 to 65,000 clones listed, roughly 80% were seen once. This material consisted of peripheral blood, taken 20 weeks after starting pembrolizumab. This TCR was sampled from an adult with mismatch repair-deficient cancer.

As DNA, the CDR3 is TGTGCCAGCAGCCCTAGGACAGGGAGCCAAGAGACCCAGTACTTC. Amino acids: CASSPRTGSQETQYF. The V call is TRBV5-4, the J call TRBJ2-5; TRBD1 agrees at 8 bases. Germline trimming cut 4 bases from V and 1 base from J; bases unmatched to any gene: 6. The CDR3 covers 15 residues. The germline gives CDR1 SGHNT, CDR2 YYREEE (reference sequence). The complete variable domain, with remaining parts taken from reference TRBV5-4 and TRBJ2-5, reads ETGVTQSPTHLIKTRGQQVTLRCSSQSGHNTVSWYQQALGQGPQFIFQYYREEENGRGNFPPRFSGLQFPNYSSELNVNALELDDSALYLCASSPRTGSQETQYFGPGTRLLVL.